The sequence of this T cell receptor (beta chain) was determined in a study of T-cell reconstitution after alpha-beta-depleted transplantation in children. Study outcomes and limitations: Several hundred rapidly expanded clones from non-depleted graft cells reportedly supplied alpha-beta T cells about two months post-transplant.

This clonotype was observed many times. Its antigen is not identified. Unique molecular identifiers were used in preparing the TCRbeta library. TCRdb independently ran MiXCR on the PCR reads; one entry per CDR3 protein. The sample yields 580,000 or so distinct CDR3 sequences, 23% seen once. Germline V gene sequence: CDR1 SGHRS, CDR2 YFSETQ. The CDR3 is made up of 17 amino acids. Trimming pared 4 bases from V and 3 bases from J, leaving 21 bases between. The chain uses TRBV5-1 and TRBJ2-3; D ambiguous. The sequences come from PBMCs, mostly from graft donor cells, collected 360 days after TCRalphabeta/CD19-depleted stem cell transplant. The clonotype originates from a boy under two years old who had a stem cell transplant for acute myeloid leukemia, so the T cells may come from the graft donor. The CDR3 loop is CASSPLPPDGVTDTQYF. As DNA, the CDR3 is TGCGCCAGCAGCCCTTTACCCCCGGACGGAGTTACAGATACGCAGTATTTT.